A single sample is the source of the 15 T cell receptor beta chains below, sequenced in a study of lymphopenia after photon versus proton radiotherapy. Only in-frame clones appear in the TCRdb table, and some are missing; sequencing was by immunoSEQ multiplex PCR. The data contain about 160,000 clones, 88% of them seen just once; the ten biggest clones take up around 4.6%. The material was peripheral blood, obtained from a patient treated with photon-based radiotherapy. These receptors originate from a man aged 50 or older with gastric cancer.

The chain links TRBV7-8 to TRBJ2-2, with TRBD1 matching 7 bases. The CDR3 covers 17 residues. Germline trimming cut 1 base from V and 5 bases from J; bases unmatched to any gene: 10. Germline V lookup: CDR1 SGHVS, CDR2 FQNEAQ. Here the CDR3 reads CASSLDLGTATTGELFF. The CDR3 DNA is TGTGCCAGCAGCTTAGATTTGGGGACAGCTACTACCGGGGAGCTGTTTTTT.

V usage is TRBV6-1 and J usage is TRBJ2-4; 7 nucleotides align to TRBD2. With 9 bases clipped from V and 6 bases from J, the junction kept 14 bases outside the gene matches. Germline CDR1 MNHNS, CDR2 SASEGT. CDR3 length: 15 residues. CDR3 nucleotide sequence: TGTGCCAGTCGGGGTGGCGGGACGGGGGGAAACATTCAGTACTTC. Its protein is CASRGGGTGGNIQYF.

The V call is TRBV27, the J call TRBJ2-1; 7 nucleotides agree with TRBD2. Germline CDR1 MNHEY, CDR2 SMNVEV (reference sequence). Trimming removed 2 bases from V and 4 bases from J; junction bases left unmatched: 2. This CDR3 has 14 residues. In DNA, the CDR3 is TGTGCCAGCAGTTTACTAGCGGTTTACAATGAGCAGTTCTTC. Protein sequence: CASSLLAVYNEQFF.

CDR3 bases: TGCGCCAGCAGCCAAGTCGGATCCTACGAGCAGTACTTC. Translation gives CASSQVGSYEQYF. J is TRBJ2-7 and V is TRBV4-1; D is unclear. CDR1 is MGHRA, CDR2 YSYEKL, per germline. The CDR3 loop spans 13 amino acids. V gave up 1 base and J gave up 1 base, with 5 bases separating them.

This clone was observed a single time. The V gene is TRBV5-1, the J gene TRBJ2-2; D gene unclear. Trimming pared 0 bases from V and 0 bases from J, leaving 6 bases between. The CDR3 runs 15 residues. Germline V gene lookup returns CDR1 SGHRS and CDR2 YFSETQ. The CDR3 DNA reads as TGCGCCAGCAGCTTGGCAGCCTCGAACACCGGGGAGCTGTTTTTT. Amino acid sequence: CASSLAASNTGELFF.

Remarks on this clone: A much larger clone differs by one base, so this may be a read error. V gene TRBV5-4 combines with J gene TRBJ2-7; a possible D gene is TRBD1 (5 bases). V gave up 0 bases and J gave up 5 bases, with 6 bases separating them. This CDR3 region has 12 residues. The V gene's germline CDR1 is SGHNT and CDR2 YYREEE (reference sequence). CDR3 sequence: CASSLEGNEQYF. The CDR3 nucleotides read TGTGCCAGCAGCTTGGAGGGGAACGAGCAGTACTTC.

The chain is built from TRBV6-6 and TRBJ1-1; D is undetermined. The CDR3 is made up of 12 amino acids. Germline V gene lookup returns CDR1 MNHNY and CDR2 SVGAGI (reference sequence). Trimming stripped 2 bases from V and 4 bases from J, with 5 bases between. This CDR3 is CASSYGVTEAFF. CDR3 DNA sequence: TGTGCCAGCAGTTACGGCGTCACTGAAGCTTTCTTT.

V is TRBV12-2 and J is TRBJ1-4; TRBD1 reflects the table's D call only, with no check against the DNA. TRBV12-2 is deemed a pseudogene. The CDR3 spans 17 residues. The CDR3 region is CASRLASRTGSNEKLFF. The CDR3 DNA sequence: TGTGCAAGTCGCTTAGCGAGTAGGACAGGATCGAATGAAAAACTGTTTTTT.

This chain links TRBV18 with TRBJ1-5, with a weak D call TRBD1 (6 bases). Germline V gene lookup returns CDR1 KGHSH and CDR2 LQKENI. The CDR3 is 14 amino acids. Between the trimmed V and J ends, which lost 3 bases and 3 bases, there was a span of 9 bases. CDR3 loop: CASSPQGINQPQHF. The CDR3, as DNA: TGTGCCAGCTCACCTCAGGGGATCAATCAGCCCCAGCATTTT.

The V gene is TRBV15, the J gene TRBJ2-3; 9 bases fit TRBD2. Per germline, CDR1 LNHNV and CDR2 YYDKDF (reference sequence). The CDR3 spans 15 residues. The V segment lost 6 bases and the J segment 2 bases; nucleotides outside the gene matches: 6. CDR3 in amino acids: CATRSLAGHTDTQYF. DNA for the CDR3: TGTGCCACCAGAAGCCTAGCGGGGCACACAGATACGCAGTATTTT.

The chain carries TRBV7-2 and TRBJ1-1; D is uncertain. Trimming pared 1 base from V and 6 bases from J, leaving 15 bases between. This CDR3 region has 15 residues. Germline V gene lookup returns CDR1 SGHTA and CDR2 FQGNSA. CDR3 in amino acids: CASSLVGSLLPEAFF. The DNA for the CDR3 is TGTGCCAGCAGCTTAGTTGGCAGCCTCCTTCCTGAAGCTTTCTTT. Combining the CDR3 with reference TRBV7-2 and TRBJ1-1 gives the whole variable domain GAGVSQSPSNKVTEKGKDVELRCDPISGHTALYWYRQSLGQGLEFLIYFQGNSAPDKSGLPSDRFSAERTGGSVSTLTIQRTQQEDSAVYLCASSLVGSLLPEAFFGQGTRLTVV.

The chain employs TRBV7-6 and TRBJ2-1; 7 bases match TRBD1. In germline, CDR1 is SGHVS, CDR2 FNYEAQ. This CDR3 region has 15 residues. Trimming at V came to 4 bases and at J to 2 bases, leaving 5 bases not matched to a gene. The CDR3 is CASSSLTGTYNEQFF. As DNA, the CDR3 is TGTGCCAGCAGCTCTTTGACAGGGACCTACAATGAGCAGTTCTTC.

This clone was counted a few times. Written as DNA, the CDR3 is TGTGCCAGCTCACCTGGAAATCTGGCTAGCGGGAGGATGAAGGTTATCGCCAAAAACATTCAGTACTTC. It encodes CASSPGNLASGRMKVIAKNIQYF. The chain links TRBV18 to TRBJ2-4; 11 bases match TRBD2. The germline gives CDR1 KGHSH, CDR2 LQKENI. Trimming at V came to 3 bases and at J to 1 base, leaving 23 bases not matched to a gene. This CDR3 has 23 residues.

This clone was recorded only once. This chain joins TRBV2 and TRBJ2-2, with 7 nucleotides matching TRBD2. The CDR3 loop spans 16 amino acids. The V and J ends lost 5 bases and 4 bases, in that order; junction bases with no gene match: 10. The germline V gene has CDR1 SNHLY and CDR2 FYNNEI. The CDR3 is CASSTWGEGFTGELFF. DNA of the CDR3: TGTGCCAGCAGTACTTGGGGGGAGGGTTTCACCGGGGAGCTGTTTTTT.

The genes are TRBV9 and TRBJ1-3, with unresolved D. The CDR3 is made up of 15 amino acids. V lost 4 bases, J lost 0 bases, and 11 bases lay in between. Germline assignment: CDR1 SGDLS and CDR2 YYNGEE. This CDR3 is CASSTQPISGNTIYF. As DNA, the CDR3 is TGTGCCAGCAGCACCCAGCCGATCTCTGGAAACACCATATATTTT.